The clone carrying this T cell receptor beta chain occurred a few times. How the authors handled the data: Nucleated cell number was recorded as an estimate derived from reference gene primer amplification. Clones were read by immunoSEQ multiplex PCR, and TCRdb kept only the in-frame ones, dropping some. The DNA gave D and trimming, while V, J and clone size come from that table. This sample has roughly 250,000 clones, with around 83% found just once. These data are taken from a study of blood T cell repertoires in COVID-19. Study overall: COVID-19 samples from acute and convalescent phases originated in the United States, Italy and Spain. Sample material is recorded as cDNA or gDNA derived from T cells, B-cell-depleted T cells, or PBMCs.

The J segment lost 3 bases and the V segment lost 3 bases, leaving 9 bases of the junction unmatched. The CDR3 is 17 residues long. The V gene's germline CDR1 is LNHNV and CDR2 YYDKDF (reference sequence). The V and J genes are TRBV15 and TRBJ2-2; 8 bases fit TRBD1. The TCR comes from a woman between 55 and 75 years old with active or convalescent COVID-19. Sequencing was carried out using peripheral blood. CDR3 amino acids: CATSSPHADRDTGELFF. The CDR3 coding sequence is TGTGCCACCAGCAGCCCCCACGCGGACAGGGACACCGGGGAGCTGTTTTTT.